One sample yielded the 30 T cell receptor beta chains listed below, sequenced in a study. One entry per CDR3 protein, called by TCRdb with MiXCR from the RT-PCR reads. The sample shows hundreds of thousands of distinct CDR3 sequences, 11% to 15% of them seen only once. Material: memory CD4+ T cells from blood. Receptors originate from a female donor in good health, serving as a healthy control.

This chain uses TRBV6-1 with TRBJ2-1, with 12 bases lining up with TRBD2. Germline CDR1 MNHNS, CDR2 SASEGT. This CDR3 is 17 amino acids long. The trim removed 4 bases at V and 7 bases at J, leaving 11 bases unmatched. CDR3 bases: TGTGCCAGCAGTGCTCCCGGGGCTAGCGGGAGGGGAAATGAGCAGTTCTTC. This encodes CASSAPGASGRGNEQFF.

This clonotype was detected only a few times. J is TRBJ1-1 and V is TRBV4-1; TRBD1 matches at 7 bases. Germline CDR1 MGHRA, CDR2 YSYEKL. J lost 3 bases, V lost 3 bases, and 7 bases had no gene match. The CDR3 sequence is 15 residues long. DNA of the CDR3: TGCGCCAGCAGCCAGAGCGGAGACAGGGACACTGAAGCTTTCTTT. Its protein is CASSQSGDRDTEAFF.

The table lists this clonotype with a few counts. The chain recombines TRBV3-1 with TRBJ1-5, with D perhaps TRBD1 (5 bases). The length of the CDR3 is 15 residues. The ends were cut back, 2 bases at V and 5 bases at J, with 13 bases in the middle. Looked up from germline, CDR1 is LGHDT and CDR2 is YNNKEL (reference sequence). The CDR3 sequence is CASSQYGRADQPQHF. DNA for the CDR3: TGTGCCAGCAGCCAATATGGCAGGGCGGATCAGCCCCAGCATTTT.

Here the CDR3 DNA reads TGTGCCAGCAGCCAAATGGGGGGCAGGGGCGAGGAGCTGTTTTTT. This codes for CASSQMGGRGEELFF. The chain links TRBV4-2 to TRBJ2-2; D could derive from TRBD1 or TRBD2 (6 bases each). V dropped 2 bases and J dropped 10 bases, with 17 bases sitting between them. The CDR3 has 15 amino acids. The V gene's germline CDR1 is LGHNA and CDR2 YNFKEQ.

This clonotype was found a few times. In DNA form, the CDR3 reads TGTGCCTGGAGTGGGTCCAGGTTGGTAGATACGCAGTATTTT. It specifies CAWSGSRLVDTQYF. This chain connects TRBV30 to TRBJ2-3; no definite D call. With 1 base removed from V and 5 bases from J, the gap between germline ends came to 13 bases. The CDR3 has 14 residues. The germline gives CDR1 GTSNPN, CDR2 SVGIG (reference sequence). The whole variable domain, remainder taken from reference TRBV30 and TRBJ2-3, is SQTIHQWPATLVQPVGSPLSLECTVEGTSNPNLYWYRQAAGRGLQLLFYSVGIGQISSEVPQNLSASRPQDRQFILSSKKLLLSDSGFYLCAWSGSRLVDTQYFGPGTRLTVL.

At least ten counts were recorded for this clonotype. This chain uses TRBV27 with TRBJ2-7; D remains unclear. CDR3 length equals 13 residues. V shed 2 bases and J shed 3 bases, with 8 bases lying between them. CDR1 is MNHEY and CDR2 is SMNVEV in the germline V gene (reference sequence). The CDR3 DNA reads TGTGCCAGCAGTTTAAACAGAGACTACGAGCAGTACTTC. This translates into CASSLNRDYEQYF.

In this sample, this clonotype turned up a few times. The V and J genes are TRBV11-2 and TRBJ2-1; 7 bases map to TRBD1. J was trimmed by 9 bases and V by 5 bases; bases with no gene match: 10. The CDR3 totals 14 residues. CDR1 and CDR2 (germline): SGHAT, FQNNGV. The chain's CDR3 is CASSQDRWAGEQFF. The CDR3 DNA follows: TGTGCCAGCAGCCAGGACAGGTGGGCAGGTGAGCAGTTCTTC.

The chain uses TRBV2 and TRBJ2-5; tentatively, D is TRBD2 (6 bases). V gave up 7 bases and J gave up 2 bases, with 11 bases separating them. Germline lookup yields CDR1 SNHLY and CDR2 FYNNEI. There are 13 residues in the CDR3. The CDR3 sequence is CASTLAIQETQYF. In DNA form, the CDR3 reads TGTGCCAGCACACTAGCAATACAAGAGACCCAGTACTTC.

This clonotype was recorded many times. The chain employs TRBV7-9 and TRBJ2-3; 8 bases are a match to TRBD2. Per germline, CDR1 SEHNR and CDR2 FQNEAQ (reference sequence). V was pared by 3 bases and J by 4 bases, with 3 bases of the junction left unmatched. The CDR3 runs 14 residues. For the CDR3, the DNA is TGTGCCAGCAGCTTCGGACTAGCTGCAGATACGCAGTATTTT. This gives the protein CASSFGLAADTQYF.

The chain recombines TRBV13 with TRBJ2-7; TRBD1 or TRBD2 may be the D gene (5 bases each). Deletions cut 4 bases from V and 6 bases from J, with 13 bases between. Germline values: CDR1 PRHDT, CDR2 FYEKMQ (reference sequence). This CDR3 spans 13 amino acids. Here the CDR3 DNA reads TGTGCCAGCAGCTCCAGGGAGTCGGGCGAGCAGTACTTC. Its translation: CASSSRESGEQYF.

A word on this clonotype: A clone one base away is much larger, so this may be a read error. CDR3 in DNA: TGCAGTGCCGTAGGGAACGAAGTTTTCTTT. Translating it yields CSAVGNEVFF. This chain joins TRBV20-1 and TRBJ1-1; D unclear. Germline V CDR1 and CDR2: DFQATT, SNEGSKA (reference sequence). This CDR3 is 10 amino acids long.

The chain has TRBV20-1 and TRBJ2-3, with D possibly being TRBD1 (8 bases). V was cut by 7 bases and J by 1 base, with 18 bases left in between. CDR1 is DFQATT, CDR2 SNEGSKA, per germline (reference sequence). The CDR3 consists of 15 residues. The CDR3 DNA reads TGCAGTGTCACGGACAGGGACTATGGCACAGATACGCAGTATTTT. It yields the protein CSVTDRDYGTDTQYF.

The rearrangement links TRBV20-1 to TRBJ2-1, with no clear D. The CDR3 totals 13 residues. Germline V gene lookup returns CDR1 DFQATT and CDR2 SNEGSKA (reference sequence). Trimming took 6 bases from V and 10 from J, leaving 19 bases between them. The CDR3 sequence is CSAPRGASREQFF. CDR3 nucleotides: TGCAGTGCCCCGCGAGGAGCTTCAAGGGAGCAGTTCTTC.

This clonotype was observed many times. This chain uses TRBV3-1 with TRBJ2-3; D remains ambiguous. This CDR3 region has 12 residues. The germline CDR1 and CDR2 sequences are LGHDT and YNNKEL (reference sequence). Trimming cost V 3 bases and J 6 bases, with 7 bases left between them. CDR3 sequence: CASSQRWDTQYF. The CDR3 DNA is TGTGCCAGCAGCCAGCGATGGGATACGCAGTATTTT.

This chain connects TRBV7-2 to TRBJ2-1; TRBD2 aligns across 8 bases. Germline V gives CDR1 SGHTA, CDR2 FQGNSA. The V segment lost 5 bases and the J segment 0 bases; nucleotides outside the gene matches: 3. CDR3 length: 15 amino acids. For the CDR3, the DNA is TGTGCCAGCAGCCGAGCGGGAGACTCCTACAATGAGCAGTTCTTC. It codes for CASSRAGDSYNEQFF.

This clonotype has a handful of counts. The chain uses TRBV20-1 and TRBJ2-7, with TRBD1 identical over 7 bases. Germline V lookup: CDR1 DFQATT, CDR2 SNEGSKA (reference sequence). CDR3 length: 13 amino acids. With V trimmed by 5 bases and J by 3 bases, 7 bases remained unmatched. Here the CDR3 DNA reads TGCAGTGCTGTCGGACAGGCGATCTACGAGCAGTACTTC. It is translated as CSAVGQAIYEQYF.

This clonotype was detected a few times. The V call is TRBV5-5, the J call TRBJ2-3, with 11 bases matching TRBD2. The CDR3 covers 16 residues. The germline V gene has CDR1 SGHKS and CDR2 YYEKEE (reference sequence). Trimming took 0 bases from V and 4 from J; bases not matched to a gene: 4. The CDR3 protein is CASSLGILAGADTQYF. In DNA form, the CDR3 reads TGTGCCAGCAGCTTGGGGATACTAGCGGGGGCAGATACGCAGTATTTT.

This clonotype turned up a few times. The rearrangement links TRBV7-2 to TRBJ2-3; tentative D call: TRBD2 (6 bases). Trimming cost V 8 bases and J 4 bases, with 16 bases left between them. Germline CDR1 SGHTA, CDR2 FQGNSA. The CDR3 is 14 residues long. The CDR3 DNA sequence: TGTGCCAGCGTTAGAGGCGGGAACTCAGATACGCAGTATTTT. Translated: CASVRGGNSDTQYF.

The chain combines TRBV20-1 with TRBJ2-1; TRBD2 matches at 14 bases. The CDR3 has 13 residues. Germline trimming cut 3 bases from V and 8 bases from J; bases unmatched to any gene: 0. Germline V gene sequence: CDR1 DFQATT, CDR2 SNEGSKA (reference sequence). CDR3 DNA: TGCAGTGCTAGGGGACTAGCGGGGGATGAGCAGTTCTTC. It translates to CSARGLAGDEQFF.

This clonotype was seen more than once but under ten times. The chain couples TRBV12-3 or TRBV12-4 to TRBJ1-2; D might be TRBD1 (6 bases). The V gene lost 5 bases and the J gene lost 8 bases, with 21 bases spanning the gap. This CDR3 has 15 amino acids. The CDR3 region is CASSPGGGRREGYTF. DNA for the CDR3: TGTGCCAGCAGTCCTGGGGGGGGGCGTCGAGAGGGCTACACCTTC.

This clonotype was seen ten or more times. CDR3 amino acids: CASSLRGLAGNVRRYEQYF. The DNA for the CDR3 is TGTGCCAGCAGCTTAAGGGGACTAGCGGGAAACGTACGGCGGTACGAGCAGTACTTC. This sequence joins TRBV7-2 and TRBJ2-7; 13 nucleotides agree with TRBD2. Germline V gives CDR1 SGHTA, CDR2 FQGNSA. V lost 2 bases and J lost 4; bases outside the gene matches: 14. The CDR3 is made up of 19 amino acids.

This clonotype has a count of ten or more. The rearrangement uses TRBV7-3 and TRBJ2-5; D is unresolved. V lost 0 bases, J lost 1 base, and 9 bases lay in between. The CDR3 is 15 residues long. Per germline, CDR1 SGHTA and CDR2 FQGTGA. The DNA of the CDR3 is TGTGCCAGCAGCTTAACCCCCGGCGTCCAAGAGACCCAGTACTTC. Translation: CASSLTPGVQETQYF.

The rearrangement uses TRBV5-6 and TRBJ2-2; possible D gene TRBD2, 5 bases. Germline CDR1 is SGHDT and CDR2 is YYEEEE. There are 15 residues in the CDR3. V lost 3 bases and J 6 bases, leaving 15 bases between the germline ends. Here the CDR3 reads CASSSTLRAPGELFF. The CDR3 DNA is TGTGCCAGCAGCTCAACTCTGAGGGCACCCGGGGAGCTGTTTTTT.

V is TRBV12-3 or TRBV12-4 and J is TRBJ1-1; D not resolved. This CDR3 has 13 residues. The ends were cut back, 2 bases at V and 5 bases at J, with 9 bases in the middle. The CDR3 here is CASSLKVETEAFF. In DNA form, the CDR3 reads TGTGCCAGCAGTTTAAAGGTGGAGACTGAAGCTTTCTTT.

The chain employs TRBV21-1 and TRBJ1-5; TRBD1, the table's D call, was not compared with the DNA. TRBV21-1 is recorded as a pseudogene. CDR3 length: 15 amino acids. Here the CDR3 DNA reads TGTGCCAGCAGCCCCCGGGACAGATTAAATGAACCCCAGCATTTT. Translation: CASSPRDRLNEPQHF.

In this sample, this clonotype turned up a few times. The chain couples TRBV11-2 to TRBJ2-7; possible D gene TRBD2, 5 bases. The CDR3 has 14 amino acids. CDR1 and CDR2 from the germline V gene are SGHAT and FQNNGV. The V and J ends lost 0 bases and 9 bases respectively, with 15 bases between them. CDR3 in DNA: TGTGCCAGCAGCTTAGATCAATACGTGGGAGCGCAGTACTTC. It encodes CASSLDQYVGAQYF.

The chain combines TRBV28 with TRBJ2-3; 14 nucleotides line up with TRBD2. This CDR3 has 18 residues. Germline trimming cut 5 bases from V and 2 bases from J; bases unmatched to any gene: 9. CDR1 and CDR2 (germline): MDHEN, SYDVKM. Here the CDR3 reads CASSDGTSGSWNTDTQYF. The CDR3 DNA is TGTGCCAGCAGTGACGGGACTAGCGGGAGTTGGAACACAGATACGCAGTATTTT.

This chain links TRBV10-3 with TRBJ2-7, with TRBD2 as a possible D gene (6 bases). The CDR3 consists of 16 residues. Germline V gene data show CDR1 as ENHRY and CDR2 as SYGVKD. The germline V and J ends were trimmed by 4 bases and 5 bases, with 21 bases remaining between them. The CDR3 nucleotides read TGTGCCATCAGTGCTGGGGTCGGCGGGACGGGCGACGAGCAGTACTTC. Protein sequence: CAISAGVGGTGDEQYF.

The sample holds a few counts of this clonotype. The chain uses TRBV20-1 and TRBJ2-1; 10 positions agree with TRBD2. CDR1 DFQATT and CDR2 SNEGSKA come from the germline V gene (reference sequence). V was pared by 1 base and J by 6 bases, with 18 bases of the junction left unmatched. The CDR3 has 19 residues. The CDR3 nucleotides are TGCAGTGCTAGAGCCCGACAGGGCTCGGGTGGGACTAGCGTCAATGAGCAGTTCTTC. This codes for CSARARQGSGGTSVNEQFF.

Of note for this clonotype: One base away lies a much larger clone, so this may be a sequencing read error. The rearrangement links TRBV6-5 to TRBJ2-1; maybe TRBD1 (7 bases). The CDR3 has 16 residues. CDR1 is MNHEY, CDR2 SVGAGI, per germline. V lost 5 bases, J lost 6 bases, and 20 bases lay in between. The chain's CDR3 is CASSRDHRGGINEQFF. CDR3 nucleotides: TGTGCCAGCAGTCGCGACCACAGGGGAGGCATCAATGAGCAGTTCTTC.